Sequencing of this T cell receptor beta chain was carried out in a study of identical twins. Using its own MiXCR run on the 5' RACE reads, TCRdb lists one record per CDR3 protein. The sample carries more than 600,000 distinct CDR3 sequences, 15% to 20% recorded once. This clonotype has ten or more counts. The data also belong to a second study, concerning T cells expressing NK-cell markers.

This TCR was sampled from a woman aged 18-29 years in good health. Sequences were obtained from PBMCs.

DNA for the CDR3: TGTGCCAGCGGACATCTAGGGGGAACTGAAGCTTTCTTT. This translates into CASGHLGGTEAFF. The rearrangement links TRBV12-3 or TRBV12-4 to TRBJ1-1; possibly TRBD1 for D (6 bases). The CDR3 totals 13 residues. V lost 8 bases and J lost 5, with 15 bases in between.